These T cell receptor beta chains were read from a single sample in a study of beta chain features in type 1 diabetes. Measured with immunoSEQ multiplex PCR; TCRdb has only the in-frame clones, and not every one. The sample holds hundreds of thousands of clones, 15% to 18% seen once. The sample consisted of naive CD4+ T cells from blood. All receptors derive from a man aged 18 to 35 in good health. CDR3s include the opening cysteine and the closing phenylalanine or tryptophan. The order of the fields is V gene, clone size, D gene, J gene, CDR3 DNA, CDR3 protein. D genes are given only for firm matches. Only some rows state a clone size, as once, few, many or a class for expanded clones.

>TRBV19|few|NA|TRBJ2-7
TGTGCCAGTAGGGAGGGCTACGAGCAGTACTTC
CASREGYEQYF
>TRBV6-5|NA|NA|TRBJ2-5
TGTGCCAGCAGGTCGGGGCCTCGGGAGACCCAGTACTTC
CASRSGPRETQYF
>TRBV4-1|NA|NA|TRBJ2-7
TGCGCCAGCAGCCAAGCTACCTTATCCAGGGTACACTACGAGCAGTACTTC
CASSQATLSRVHYEQYF
>TRBV9|few|TRBD1|TRBJ2-3
TGTGCCAGCAGCCCGAGGGGGCATGGAGATACGCAGTATTTT
CASSPRGHGDTQYF
>TRBV28|few|NA|TRBJ2-7
TGTGCCAGCAGTACCTACCGGGACGGCTCCTACGAGCAGTACTTC
CASSTYRDGSYEQYF
>TRBV7-2|NA|NA|TRBJ2-1
TGTGCCAGCACCCCATGGCGGGGGCCGTACAATGAGCAGTTCTTC
CASTPWRGPYNEQFF
>TRBV18|few|NA|TRBJ2-2
TGTGCCAGCTCATCAGCCGGGCCCGGGGAGCTGTTTTTT
CASSSAGPGELFF
>TRBV7-3|many|TRBD2|TRBJ2-1
TGTGCCAGCAGCTTAACCGGACTAGCGTCCAATGAGCAGTTCTTC
CASSLTGLASNEQFF
>TRBV6-5|NA|NA|TRBJ2-1
TGTGCCAGCAGGTTACAGAGCAGCTCCTACAATGAGCAGTTCTTC
CASRLQSSSYNEQFF
>TRBV6-6|few|NA|TRBJ1-1
TGTGCCAGCAGTTACTCGGAACGAGGGGAAGCTTTCTTT
CASSYSERGEAFF
>TRBV10-3|NA|TRBD1|TRBJ1-2
TGTGCCATCAGTGAGTCGGAGGGGGCCTCGACGAGCCTTTTTGGGTACACCTTC
CAISESEGASTSLFGYTF
>TRBV2|NA|TRBD2|TRBJ2-1
TGTGCCAGCAGTTTACTAGCGGGGGGTAACAATGAGCAGTTCTTC
CASSLLAGGNNEQFF
>TRBV9|NA|TRBD1|TRBJ1-5
TGTGCCAGCACCCCTACGGGACAGCCGGATCAGCCCCAGCATTTT
CASTPTGQPDQPQHF
>TRBV5-4|few|TRBD2|TRBJ2-3
TGTGCCAGCAGCTTGGAAGCGGGAGGACTCACAGATACGCAGTATTTT
CASSLEAGGLTDTQYF
>TRBV7-7|NA|NA|TRBJ2-3
TGTGCCAGCAGCTTAGGCGATTTGCCGGGGCCCACAGATACGCAGTATTTT
CASSLGDLPGPTDTQYF
>TRBV7-2|NA|NA|TRBJ2-3
TGTGCCAGCAGCTCCGGGACCTGGGGGGCCCGCACAGATACGCAGTATTTT
CASSSGTWGARTDTQYF
>TRBV5-6|NA|TRBD1|TRBJ2-1
TGTGCCAGCAGCTTGAGTCCAGGGGGCACGGATGAGCAGTTCTTC
CASSLSPGGTDEQFF
>TRBV7-7|NA|TRBD1|TRBJ2-3
TGTGCTAGCAGCTTAGGTGGGACAGGAGGTGATACGCAGTATTTT
CASSLGGTGGDTQYF
>TRBV9|few|NA|TRBJ2-7
TGTGCCAGCAGCGCCGACTTAGGCGGCAGCCACTACGAGCAGTACTTC
CASSADLGGSHYEQYF
>TRBV6-5|NA|NA|TRBJ2-7
TGTGCCAGCAGTCGACAGGAGTACAACGAGCAGTACTTC
CASSRQEYNEQYF
>TRBV23-1|NA|NA|TRBJ1-2
TGCGCCAGCAGCCCCCCCAGGGAGTATGGCTACACCTTC
CASSPPREYGYTF
>TRBV18|NA|TRBD1|TRBJ1-3
TGTGCCAGCTCACCCCAGGGACAGTTCAACTCTGGAAACACCATATATTTT
CASSPQGQFNSGNTIYF
>TRBV23-1|NA|NA|TRBJ2-7
TGCGCCAGCAGTCAACCCAGGCGCTTCTTC
CASSQPRRFF
>TRBV29-1|NA|TRBD2|TRBJ2-1
TGCAGCGTTGAAGAACCTAGCGGGATGATGGGTGAGCAGTTCTTC
CSVEEPSGMMGEQFF
>TRBV20-1|NA|NA|TRBJ1-1
TGCAGTGCTAGGGACAATGAAGCTTTCTTT
CSARDNEAFF
>TRBV25-1|few|TRBD1|TRBJ2-7
TGTGCCAGCTCCGGACAGGGAGGCAACGAGCAGTACTTC
CASSGQGGNEQYF
>TRBV5-5|few|TRBD1|TRBJ2-6
TGTGCCAGCAGTTTTACAGGGGACGGGGCCAACGTCCTGACTTTC
CASSFTGDGANVLTF
>TRBV28|few|TRBD1|TRBJ2-7
TGTGCCATCGGAGGGACAGGGACCTACGAGCAGTACTTC
CAIGGTGTYEQYF
>TRBV6-6|NA|NA|TRBJ2-1
TGTGCCAGCAGCCGGAGGAATGAGCAGTTCTTC
CASSRRNEQFF
>TRBV30|NA|TRBD1|TRBJ1-3
TGTGCCTGGGGACAGGGGACATTGAGAAACACCATATATTTT
CAWGQGTLRNTIYF
>TRBV7-9|NA|NA|TRBJ2-7
TGTGCCAGCAGCTTAGTGGGCTACGAGCAGTACTTC
CASSLVGYEQYF
>TRBV6-1|NA|NA|TRBJ1-4
TGTGCCAGCACATTCGCTGCCCAGGGTGGTGAAAAACTGTTTTTT
CASTFAAQGGEKLFF
>TRBV14|few|NA|TRBJ1-2
TGTGCCAGCAGACATACAGGGAACTATGGCTACACCTTC
CASRHTGNYGYTF
>TRBV5-1|few|NA|TRBJ2-4
TGCGCCACTCTTATCGGGGATTCCAAAAACATTCAGTACTTC
CATLIGDSKNIQYF
>TRBV9|NA|NA|TRBJ1-1
TGTGCCAGCAGCGTAGACCCGGTGCTCACTGAAGCTTTCTTT
CASSVDPVLTEAFF
>TRBV7-2|few|NA|TRBJ2-7
TGTGCCAGCAGCTTGGAGGCGGGCTACGAGCAGTACTTC
CASSLEAGYEQYF
>TRBV11-1|few|NA|TRBJ2-1
TGTGCCAGCAGCTTAGGAGGCAGGGACTCCTACAATGAGCAGTTCTTC
CASSLGGRDSYNEQFF
>TRBV6-1|NA|NA|TRBJ2-2
TGTGCCAGCACAGGGCTTACCGGGGAGCTGTTTTTT
CASTGLTGELFF
>TRBV4-3|NA|NA|TRBJ1-2
TGCGCCAGCAGCCAAGGAACTTCACGACCCGGCTACACCTTC
CASSQGTSRPGYTF
>TRBV9|few|NA|TRBJ1-6
TGTGCCAGCAGCGTAGAAGGGGAAAATTCACCCCTCCACTTT
CASSVEGENSPLHF
>TRBV13|few|TRBD1|TRBJ1-2
TGTGCCAGCATCAGGACAGGGGGCGCGTTTGGCTACACCTTC
CASIRTGGAFGYTF
>TRBV4-1|few|NA|TRBJ1-1
TGCGCCAGCAGCCAAGTGTCCCTTCCGGGGGACACTGAAGCTTTCTTT
CASSQVSLPGDTEAFF
>TRBV30|NA|NA|TRBJ2-7
TGTGCCTGGAGTAGAGGGGACGGCGAGCAGTACTTC
CAWSRGDGEQYF
>TRBV4-1|few|TRBD1|TRBJ1-5
TGCGCCAGCAGCCAAGGGACAGGGGAATGGCAGCCCCAGCATTTT
CASSQGTGEWQPQHF
>TRBV30|NA|NA|TRBJ2-7
TGTGCCTGGAGTGTGGGGCCCGAGCAGTACTTC
CAWSVGPEQYF
>TRBV27|few|NA|TRBJ1-6
TGTGCCAGCAGTATCGGGGGGACACAGAGCTCCTATAATTCACCCCTCCACTTT
CASSIGGTQSSYNSPLHF
>TRBV30|few|NA|TRBJ1-5
TGTGCCTGGAGCAGAGTTCGTCAGCCCCAGCATTTT
CAWSRVRQPQHF
>TRBV14|few|NA|TRBJ1-2
TGTGCCAGCAGCCAAGATGACCTCATCGCTGGCTACACCTTC
CASSQDDLIAGYTF